Presented here are 15 T cell receptor beta chains from one specimen sequenced in a study of cytomegalovirus exposure and HLA in healthy donors. The PCR ran on 60 Vbeta and 13 Jbeta primers. Libraries were prepared by immunoSEQ multiplex PCR; TCRdb keeps only in-frame clonotypes and omits some of them. The sample has 200,000 to 250,000 clones, around 86% seen once; the top ten hold less than 3%. The sequencing sample was made of PBMCs. The source is a woman between 40 and 55 years old in good health and CMV-seronegative.

This rearrangement joins TRBV7-2 to TRBJ2-3; D is undetermined. The CDR3 covers 11 residues. Trimming removed 6 bases from V and 2 bases from J, with 3 bases in between. From germline, CDR1 is SGHTA and CDR2 FQGNSA. Written as DNA, the CDR3 is TGTGCCAGCAGTTACACAGATACGCAGTATTTT. Protein sequence: CASSYTDTQYF.

In DNA, the CDR3 is TGTGCCAGCAGTAGAGGACTAGCGGGAGTCAATGAGCAGTTCTTC. It encodes CASSRGLAGVNEQFF. This chain connects TRBV6-5 to TRBJ2-1; 13 bases align to TRBD2. V lost 5 bases and J lost 6; bases outside the gene matches: 4. The CDR3 covers 15 residues. CDR1 is MNHEY, CDR2 SVGAGI, per germline.

The chain employs TRBV7-9 and TRBJ2-6, with TRBD1 matching over 10 bases. There are 18 residues in the CDR3. V was pared by 5 bases and J by 0 bases, with 7 bases of the junction left unmatched. Germline lookup yields CDR1 SEHNR and CDR2 FQNEAQ (reference sequence). The CDR3 reads CASSLSGQGHSGANVLTF. The DNA for the CDR3 is TGTGCCAGCAGCCTCTCGGGACAGGGGCACTCTGGGGCCAACGTCCTGACTTTC.

The chain recombines TRBV30 with TRBJ1-6, with 9 bases matching TRBD1. V shed 3 bases, J shed 0 bases, and the junction held 12 bases outside the gene matches. The CDR3 totals 19 residues. Germline assignment: CDR1 GTSNPN and CDR2 SVGIG (reference sequence). The CDR3 DNA is TGTGCCTGGAGGCGGGACAGGGCCTCCTTGAGCTCCTATAATTCACCCCTCCACTTT. It specifies CAWRRDRASLSSYNSPLHF. Combining the CDR3 with reference TRBV30 and TRBJ1-6 gives the whole variable domain SQTIHQWPATLVQPVGSPLSLECTVEGTSNPNLYWYRQAAGRGLQLLFYSVGIGQISSEVPQNLSASRPQDRQFILSSKKLLLSDSGFYLCAWRRDRASLSSYNSPLHFGNGTRLTVT.

In this sample, this clone turned up a few times. The chain couples TRBV10-3 to TRBJ2-7; TRBD2 matches 12 bases. Trimming removed 2 bases from V and 5 bases from J; junction bases left unmatched: 4. This CDR3 is built from 15 residues. Germline V gene lookup returns CDR1 ENHRY and CDR2 SYGVKD. The CDR3, as DNA: TGTGCCATCAGTGAGCTAGCGGGAGGGCGAAACGAGCAGTACTTC. This translates into CAISELAGGRNEQYF.

This clone was detected once. The chain has TRBV10-1 and TRBJ1-5; D is perhaps TRBD1 (5 bases). The germline gives CDR1 WNHNN, CDR2 SYGVQD (reference sequence). Trimming removed 6 bases from V and 0 bases from J, with 15 bases in between. The CDR3 sequence is 16 residues long. The CDR3 DNA follows: TGCGCCAGCAGCGAGGGGCAGCTTTATAGCAATCAGCCCCAGCATTTT. As protein: CASSEGQLYSNQPQHF.

This clone was counted between two and nine times. This sequence joins TRBV29-1 and TRBJ1-1; D remains unclear. Germline-derived CDR1 and CDR2 are SQVTM and ANQGSEA. The V gene lost 3 bases and the J gene lost 6 bases, with 8 bases spanning the gap. This CDR3 comprises 11 residues. For the CDR3, the DNA is TGCAGCGTTGAGTTACTGGCTGAAGCTTTCTTT. This gives the protein CSVELLAEAFF. Full variable domain (rest looked up from reference TRBV29-1 and TRBJ1-1): SAVISQKPSRDICQRGTSLTIQCQVDSQVTMMFWYRQQPGQSLTLIATANQGSEATYESGFVIDKFPISRPNLTFSTLTVSNMSPEDSSIYLCSVELLAEAFFGQGTRLTVV.

The rearrangement uses TRBV29-1 and TRBJ1-4, with D maybe TRBD1 (5 bases). Trimming took off 6 bases at V and 7 bases at J, with 12 bases between the two ends. The V gene's germline CDR1 is SQVTM and CDR2 ANQGSEA. The CDR3 spans 12 residues. CDR3: CSVLSGGEKLFF. CDR3 bases: TGCAGCGTCCTATCCGGGGGTGAAAAACTGTTTTTT. Combining the CDR3 with reference TRBV29-1 and TRBJ1-4 gives the whole variable domain SAVISQKPSRDICQRGTSLTIQCQVDSQVTMMFWYRQQPGQSLTLIATANQGSEATYESGFVIDKFPISRPNLTFSTLTVSNMSPEDSSIYLCSVLSGGEKLFFGSGTQLSVL.

V usage is TRBV2 and J usage is TRBJ1-2; 10 positions match TRBD1. The CDR3 runs 13 residues. V dropped 4 bases and J dropped 8; count of bases not matched to a gene: 4. CDR1 and CDR2 from the germline V gene are SNHLY and FYNNEI. The CDR3 protein is CASSGDRGWGYTF. For the CDR3, the DNA is TGTGCCAGCAGTGGGGACAGGGGATGGGGCTACACCTTC.

This rearrangement joins TRBV9 to TRBJ2-5; a weak D match, TRBD1 (5 bases). Germline loops: CDR1 SGDLS, CDR2 YYNGEE. V lost 0 bases and J lost 0, with 6 bases in between. The CDR3 is 14 amino acids. CDR3 DNA sequence: TGTGCCAGCAGCGTAGGACAGTACCAAGAGACCCAGTACTTC. Translated, it gives CASSVGQYQETQYF.

V and J are TRBV27 and TRBJ2-5; D call uncertain. The germline gives CDR1 MNHEY, CDR2 SMNVEV (reference sequence). CDR3 length: 12 residues. With 3 bases removed from V and 7 bases from J, the gap between germline ends came to 9 bases. The CDR3 protein is CASSFGAGTQYF. In DNA form, the CDR3 reads TGTGCCAGCAGTTTCGGTGCTGGGACCCAGTACTTC.

The rearrangement joins TRBV18 to TRBJ1-1; D is unresolved. V was clipped by 4 bases and J by 1 base, with 10 bases between them. This CDR3 is 14 amino acids long. CDR1 is KGHSH and CDR2 is LQKENI in the germline V gene. CDR3 protein: CASSRGNQNTEAFF. CDR3 in DNA: TGTGCCAGCTCACGAGGTAATCAGAACACTGAAGCTTTCTTT.

The rearrangement uses TRBV27 and TRBJ2-3, with D tentatively TRBD2 (5 bases). CDR3 length: 16 amino acids. Deletions cut 2 bases from V and 2 bases from J, with 14 bases between. The germline V gene has CDR1 MNHEY and CDR2 SMNVEV (reference sequence). The CDR3 protein is CASSLDSVGFTDTQYF. Written as DNA, the CDR3 is TGTGCCAGCAGTTTAGATAGCGTAGGATTCACAGATACGCAGTATTTT.

The count of this clone is one. The CDR3 sequence: CASSGGHATTNEKLFF. In nucleotides, the CDR3 is TGCGCCAGCAGCGGCGGACATGCTACAACTAATGAAAAACTGTTTTTT. The chain joins TRBV5-1 to TRBJ1-4; D perhaps matches TRBD1 (5 bases). The V gene's germline CDR1 is SGHRS and CDR2 YFSETQ. CDR3 length: 16 amino acids. V was shortened by 4 bases and J by 0 bases, with 13 bases between the two germline ends.

J is TRBJ2-7 and V is TRBV7-9; 8 bases are a match to TRBD2. V lost 2 bases, J lost 2 bases, and 5 bases stayed unmatched. CDR3 length: 15 residues. In germline, CDR1 is SEHNR, CDR2 FQNEAQ (reference sequence). For the CDR3, the DNA is TGTGCCAGCAGCTTATGGCGGGAGGATCCCTACGAGCAGTACTTC. It specifies CASSLWREDPYEQYF.